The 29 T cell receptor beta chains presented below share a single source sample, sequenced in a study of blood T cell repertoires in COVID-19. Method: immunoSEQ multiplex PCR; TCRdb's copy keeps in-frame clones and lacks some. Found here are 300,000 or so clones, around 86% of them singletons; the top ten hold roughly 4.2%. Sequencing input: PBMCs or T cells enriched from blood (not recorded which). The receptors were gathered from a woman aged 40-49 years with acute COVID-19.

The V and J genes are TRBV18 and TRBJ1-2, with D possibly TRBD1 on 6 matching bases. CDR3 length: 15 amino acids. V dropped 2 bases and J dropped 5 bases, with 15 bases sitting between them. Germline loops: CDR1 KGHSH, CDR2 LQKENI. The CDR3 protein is CASSPGERQEYGYTF. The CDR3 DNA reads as TGTGCCAGCTCACCAGGCGAGAGACAGGAGTATGGCTACACCTTC. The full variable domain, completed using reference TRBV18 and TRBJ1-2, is NAGVMQNPRHLVRRRGQEARLRCSPMKGHSHVYWYRQLPEEGLKFMVYLQKENIIDESGMPKERFSAEFPKEGPSILRIQQVVRGDSAAYFCASSPGERQEYGYTFGSGTRLTVV.

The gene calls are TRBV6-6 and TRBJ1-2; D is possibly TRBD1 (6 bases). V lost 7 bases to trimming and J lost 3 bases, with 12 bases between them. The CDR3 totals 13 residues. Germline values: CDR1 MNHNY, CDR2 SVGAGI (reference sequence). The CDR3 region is CASTTGGYYGYTF. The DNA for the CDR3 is TGTGCCAGCACGACGGGGGGCTACTATGGCTACACCTTC.

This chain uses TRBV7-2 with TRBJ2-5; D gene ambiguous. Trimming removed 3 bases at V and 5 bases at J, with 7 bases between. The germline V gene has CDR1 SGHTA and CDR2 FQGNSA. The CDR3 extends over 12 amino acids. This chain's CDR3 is CASSFISETQYF. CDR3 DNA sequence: TGTGCCAGCAGCTTTATTTCGGAGACCCAGTACTTC.

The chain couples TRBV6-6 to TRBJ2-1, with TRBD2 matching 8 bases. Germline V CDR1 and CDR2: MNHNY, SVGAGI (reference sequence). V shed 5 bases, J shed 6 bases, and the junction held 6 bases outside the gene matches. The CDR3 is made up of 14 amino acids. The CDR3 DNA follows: TGTGCCAGCAGTAGCGGGAGTGTCTCCAATGAGCAGTTCTTC. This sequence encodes CASSSGSVSNEQFF.

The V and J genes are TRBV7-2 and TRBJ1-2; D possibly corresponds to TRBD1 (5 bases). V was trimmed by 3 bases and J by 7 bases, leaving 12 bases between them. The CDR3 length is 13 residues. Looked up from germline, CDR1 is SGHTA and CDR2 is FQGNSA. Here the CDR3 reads CASSLDRQIGYTF. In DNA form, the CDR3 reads TGTGCCAGCAGCTTGGACCGACAGATTGGCTACACCTTC.

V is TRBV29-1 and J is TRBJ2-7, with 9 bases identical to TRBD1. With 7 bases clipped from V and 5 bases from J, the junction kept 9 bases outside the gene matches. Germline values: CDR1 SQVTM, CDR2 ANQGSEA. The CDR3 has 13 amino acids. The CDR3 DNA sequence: TGCAGCGCGCTACAGGGGGCGCGTAACGAGCAGTACTTC. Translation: CSALQGARNEQYF.

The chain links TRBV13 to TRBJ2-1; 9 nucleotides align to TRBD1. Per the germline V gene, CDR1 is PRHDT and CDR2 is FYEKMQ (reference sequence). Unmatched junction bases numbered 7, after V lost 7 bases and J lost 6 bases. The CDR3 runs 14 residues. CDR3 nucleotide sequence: TGTGCCAGCACCACGAGACAGGGGGGCAATGAGCAGTTCTTC. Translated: CASTTRQGGNEQFF. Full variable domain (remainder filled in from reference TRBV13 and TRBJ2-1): AAGVIQSPRHLIKEKRETATLKCYPIPRHDTVYWYQQGPGQDPQFLISFYEKMQSDKGSIPDRFSAQQFSDYHSELNMSSLELGDSALYFCASTTRQGGNEQFFGPGTRLTVL.

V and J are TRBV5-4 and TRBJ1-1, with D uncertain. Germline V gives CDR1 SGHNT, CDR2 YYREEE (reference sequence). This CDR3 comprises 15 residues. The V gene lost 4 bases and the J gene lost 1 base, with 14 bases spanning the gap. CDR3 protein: CASSPPGRWNTEAFF. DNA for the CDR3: TGTGCCAGCAGCCCCCCCGGTCGGTGGAACACTGAAGCTTTCTTT.

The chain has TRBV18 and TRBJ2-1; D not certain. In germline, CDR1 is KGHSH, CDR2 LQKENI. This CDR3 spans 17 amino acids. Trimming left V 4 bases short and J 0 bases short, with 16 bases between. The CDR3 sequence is CASSQVVQVDSYNEQFF. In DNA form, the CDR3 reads TGTGCCAGCTCACAAGTCGTTCAGGTTGACTCCTACAATGAGCAGTTCTTC. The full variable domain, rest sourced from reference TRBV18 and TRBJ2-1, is NAGVMQNPRHLVRRRGQEARLRCSPMKGHSHVYWYRQLPEEGLKFMVYLQKENIIDESGMPKERFSAEFPKEGPSILRIQQVVRGDSAAYFCASSQVVQVDSYNEQFFGPGTRLTVL.

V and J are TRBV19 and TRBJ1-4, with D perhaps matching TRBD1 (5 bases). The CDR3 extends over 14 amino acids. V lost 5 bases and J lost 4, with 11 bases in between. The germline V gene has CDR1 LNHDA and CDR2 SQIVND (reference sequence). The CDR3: CASSPRDSNEKLFF. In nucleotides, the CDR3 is TGTGCCAGTAGTCCCCGAGACAGTAATGAAAAACTGTTTTTT.

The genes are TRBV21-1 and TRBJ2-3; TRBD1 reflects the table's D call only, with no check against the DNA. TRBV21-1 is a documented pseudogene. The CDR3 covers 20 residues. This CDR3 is CASSNRQGPDFWWSTDTQYF. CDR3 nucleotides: TGTGCCAGCAGCAATAGACAGGGGCCGGATTTTTGGTGGAGCACAGATACGCAGTATTTT.

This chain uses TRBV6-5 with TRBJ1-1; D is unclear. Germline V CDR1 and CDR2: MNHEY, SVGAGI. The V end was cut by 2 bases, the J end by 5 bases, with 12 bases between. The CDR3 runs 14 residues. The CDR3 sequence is CASSYIISGTEAFF. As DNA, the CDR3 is TGTGCCAGCAGTTACATTATATCGGGAACTGAAGCTTTCTTT.

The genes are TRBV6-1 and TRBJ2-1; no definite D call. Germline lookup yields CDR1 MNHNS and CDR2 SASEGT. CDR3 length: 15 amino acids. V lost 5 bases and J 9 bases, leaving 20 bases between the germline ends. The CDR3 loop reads CASSSYQNRAREQFF. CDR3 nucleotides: TGTGCCAGCAGTTCGTATCAGAACCGTGCCCGTGAGCAGTTCTTC.

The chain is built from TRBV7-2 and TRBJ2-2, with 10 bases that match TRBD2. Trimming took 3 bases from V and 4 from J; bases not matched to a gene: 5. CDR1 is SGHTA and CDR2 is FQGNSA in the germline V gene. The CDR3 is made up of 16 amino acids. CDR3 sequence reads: CASSLSGGAATGELFF. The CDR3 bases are TGTGCCAGCAGCTTGAGCGGGGGGGCGGCCACCGGGGAGCTGTTTTTT.

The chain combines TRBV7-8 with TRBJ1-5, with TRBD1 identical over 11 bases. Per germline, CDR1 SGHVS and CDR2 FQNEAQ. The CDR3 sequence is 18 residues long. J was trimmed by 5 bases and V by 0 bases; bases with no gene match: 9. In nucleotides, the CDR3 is TGTGCCAGCAGCTTAGCGCAATTGGGACAGGGGGTGTATCAGCCCCAGCATTTT. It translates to CASSLAQLGQGVYQPQHF.

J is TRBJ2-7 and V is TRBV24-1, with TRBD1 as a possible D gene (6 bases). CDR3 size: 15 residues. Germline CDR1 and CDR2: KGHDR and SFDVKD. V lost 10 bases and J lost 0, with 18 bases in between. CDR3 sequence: CATRGRDKDSYEQYF. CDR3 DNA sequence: TGTGCCACACGGGGCCGGGACAAGGACTCCTACGAGCAGTACTTC.

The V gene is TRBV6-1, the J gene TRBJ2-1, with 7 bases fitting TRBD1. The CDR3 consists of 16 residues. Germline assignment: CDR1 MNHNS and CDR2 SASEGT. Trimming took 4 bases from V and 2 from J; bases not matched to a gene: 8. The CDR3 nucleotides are TGTGCCAGCAGTGCCCCCGGGACAGTGGCCTACAATGAGCAGTTCTTC. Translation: CASSAPGTVAYNEQFF.

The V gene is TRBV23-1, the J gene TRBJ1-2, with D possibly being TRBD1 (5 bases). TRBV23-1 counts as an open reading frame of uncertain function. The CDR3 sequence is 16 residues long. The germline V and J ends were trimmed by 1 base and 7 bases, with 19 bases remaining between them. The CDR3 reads CASSQCLGIGDCGYTF. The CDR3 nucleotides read TGCGCCAGCAGTCAATGTTTGGGGATAGGGGACTGTGGCTACACCTTC.

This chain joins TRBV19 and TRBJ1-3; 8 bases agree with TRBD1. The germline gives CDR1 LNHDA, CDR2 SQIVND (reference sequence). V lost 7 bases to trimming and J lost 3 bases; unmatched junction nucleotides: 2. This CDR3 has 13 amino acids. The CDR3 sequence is CASTQGVGNTIYF. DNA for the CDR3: TGTGCCAGTACACAGGGGGTTGGAAACACCATATATTTT. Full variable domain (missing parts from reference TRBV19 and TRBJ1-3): DGGITQSPKYLFRKEGQNVTLSCEQNLNHDAMYWYRQDPGQGLRLIYYSQIVNDFQKGDIAEGYSVSREKKESFPLTVTSAQKNPTAFYLCASTQGVGNTIYFGEGSWLTVV.

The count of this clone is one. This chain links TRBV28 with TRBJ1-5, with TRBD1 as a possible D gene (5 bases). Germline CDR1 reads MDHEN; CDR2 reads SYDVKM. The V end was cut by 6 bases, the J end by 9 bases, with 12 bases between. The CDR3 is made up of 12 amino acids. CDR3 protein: CASRRGYLPQHF. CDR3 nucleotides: TGTGCCAGCAGGCGGGGCTACTTGCCCCAGCATTTT.

The CDR3 DNA reads TGTGCCAGCAGCCAAAAGGGGGAATTCGGGTCGGGCGAGCAGTACTTC. This translates into CASSQKGEFGSGEQYF. This chain uses TRBV4-2 with TRBJ2-7; D is possibly TRBD1 (6 bases). Trimming pared 2 bases from V and 6 bases from J, leaving 20 bases between. CDR1 is LGHNA, CDR2 YNFKEQ, per germline. This CDR3 spans 16 amino acids.

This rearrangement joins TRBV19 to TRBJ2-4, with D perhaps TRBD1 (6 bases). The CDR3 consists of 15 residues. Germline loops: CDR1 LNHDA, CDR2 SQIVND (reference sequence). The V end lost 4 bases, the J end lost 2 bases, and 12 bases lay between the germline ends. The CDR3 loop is CASSTQQGTKNIQYF. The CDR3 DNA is TGTGCCAGTAGTACACAACAGGGAACCAAAAACATTCAGTACTTC.

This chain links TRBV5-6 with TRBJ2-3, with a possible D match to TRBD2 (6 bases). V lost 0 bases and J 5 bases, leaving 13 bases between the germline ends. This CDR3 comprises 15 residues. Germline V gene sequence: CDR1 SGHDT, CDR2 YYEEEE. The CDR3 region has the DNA TGTGCCAGCAGCTTGGCGGGACTCGCGGTAGATACGCAGTATTTT. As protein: CASSLAGLAVDTQYF.

Here the CDR3 reads CASSTGTVKETQYF. CDR3 coding DNA: TGTGCCAGCAGTACAGGGACAGTTAAAGAGACCCAGTACTTC. The J gene is TRBJ2-5, the V gene TRBV28, with 7 bases lining up with TRBD1. The germline CDR1 and CDR2 sequences are MDHEN and SYDVKM. This CDR3 region has 14 residues. The V and J ends lost 5 bases and 3 bases, in that order; junction bases with no gene match: 6.

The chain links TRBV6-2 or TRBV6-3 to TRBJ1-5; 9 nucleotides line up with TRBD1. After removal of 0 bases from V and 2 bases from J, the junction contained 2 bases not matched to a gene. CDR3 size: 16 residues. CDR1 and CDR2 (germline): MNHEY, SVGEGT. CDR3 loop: CASSYSRDRGNQPQHF. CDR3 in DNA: TGTGCCAGCAGTTACTCGAGGGACAGGGGCAATCAGCCCCAGCATTTT.

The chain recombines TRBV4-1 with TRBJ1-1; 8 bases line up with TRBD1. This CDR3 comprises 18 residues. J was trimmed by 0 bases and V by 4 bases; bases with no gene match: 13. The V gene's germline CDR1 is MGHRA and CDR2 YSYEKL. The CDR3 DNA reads TGCGCCAGCAGCCGGTCCTCTCCAGGGGGCGCCTTGAACACTGAAGCTTTCTTT. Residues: CASSRSSPGGALNTEAFF.

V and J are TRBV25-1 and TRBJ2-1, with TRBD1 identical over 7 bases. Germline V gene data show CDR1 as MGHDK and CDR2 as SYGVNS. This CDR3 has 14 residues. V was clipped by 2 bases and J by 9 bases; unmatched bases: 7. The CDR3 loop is CASSEQGVVGEQFF. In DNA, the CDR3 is TGTGCCAGCAGTGAACAGGGGGTTGTTGGTGAGCAGTTCTTC.

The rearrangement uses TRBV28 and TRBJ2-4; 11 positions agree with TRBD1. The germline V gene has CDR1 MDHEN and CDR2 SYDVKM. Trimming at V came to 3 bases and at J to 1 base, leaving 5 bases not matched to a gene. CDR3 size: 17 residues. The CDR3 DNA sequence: TGTGCCAGCAGTTTTCCGGGACAGGGGGTGGCCAAAAACATTCAGTACTTC. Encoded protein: CASSFPGQGVAKNIQYF. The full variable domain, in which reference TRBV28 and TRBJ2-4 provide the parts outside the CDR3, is DVKVTQSSRYLVKRTGEKVFLECVQDMDHENMFWYRQDPGLGLRLIYFSYDVKMKEKGDIPEGYSVSREKKERFSLILESASTNQTSMYLCASSFPGQGVAKNIQYFGAGTRLSVL.

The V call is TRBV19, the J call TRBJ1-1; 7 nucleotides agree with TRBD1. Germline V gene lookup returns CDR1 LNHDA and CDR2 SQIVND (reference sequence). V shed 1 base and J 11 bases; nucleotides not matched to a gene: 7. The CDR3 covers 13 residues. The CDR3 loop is CASSIAKGAGAFF. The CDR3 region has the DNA TGTGCCAGTAGTATAGCAAAGGGGGCCGGGGCTTTCTTT.